Listed here is a single T cell receptor beta chain. Antigen specificity is unknown. The sample originates from a study of early T cells in non-severe SARS-CoV-2 infection. Across the whole study: With bulk RNA from unsorted whole blood as input, sequencing yielded unpaired chains.

As part of library construction, unique molecular identifiers were attached to individual cDNA molecules. In TCRdb, the 5' RACE reads were re-called with MiXCR into one record per CDR3 protein. The sample gives about 67,000 distinct CDR3 sequences, around 10% of which show up once; 3.5% to 4.5% is in the top ten. Study-wide results and caveats: CD4 and private specificities were missed by VDJdb matching, which favored anti-spike CD8 responses.

V was shortened by 4 bases and J by 9 bases, with 12 bases between the two germline ends. The length of the CDR3 is 12 residues. The germline gives CDR1 SEHNR, CDR2 FQNEAQ (reference sequence). This chain uses TRBV7-9 with TRBJ1-1; D is possibly TRBD1 (5 bases). This clonotype originated in an adult who was a healthcare worker with PCR-confirmed SARS-CoV-2 infection or an uninfected control (not recorded which). The sequenced sample consisted of whole blood. The CDR3 nucleotides are TGTGCCAGCAGCTCCGAAGGACATCAAGCTTTCTTT. Translation: CASSSEGHQAFF.